This TCR beta chain was sequenced in a study of beta chain features in type 1 diabetes. Study details: All of the samples together had roughly 98 million sorted cells examined.

Comments on this clone: Antigen unknown. A junction end diverges from the germline sequence, so it may reflect a read error.

Expressed TCRB transcripts were sequenced after all isolated RNA was converted to cDNA. The average output of naive, central memory and regulatory T cell samples was around 3.5 million reads. TCRdb keeps only in-frame clones here, not all; method: immunoSEQ multiplex PCR. The top ten clones hold 0.02% to 0.025% of a sample with 550,000 to 850,000 clones, 13% of them seen once. In germline, CDR1 is MNHNY, CDR2 SVGAGI (reference sequence). The CDR3 runs 15 residues. Study conclusions and caveats: Junctions at VDJ sites from type 1 diabetes patients had fewer insertions and more deletions. Among all four CD4+ subsets, Type 1 diabetes patients had TCRB CDR3s that were moderately but significantly shorter.

The TCR originated in a man aged 18 to 30 with type 1 diabetes. Sequencing input: naive CD4+ T cells from blood. The J gene is TRBJ2-1, the V gene TRBV6-6; D is perhaps TRBD2 (5 bases). CDR3 DNA sequence: TGTGCCATCAGTGGACGGGGAGAAACCTACAATGAGCAGTTCTTC. Translating gives CAISGRGETYNEQFF.